Following are 25 T cell receptor beta chains from one sample sequenced in a study of blood T cell repertoires in COVID-19. Using immunoSEQ multiplex PCR, the repertoire was profiled, and TCRdb retains in-frame clones only, with some absent. The data show more than 150,000 clones, more than 75% seen once. Sequencing was done on a sample of peripheral blood. The receptors here all came from a man aged 35-49 years with active or convalescent COVID-19.

The V gene is TRBV5-6, the J gene TRBJ1-1; D unresolved. V lost 0 bases and J lost 0, with 12 bases in between. Germline loops: CDR1 SGHDT, CDR2 YYEEEE. This CDR3 contains 16 residues. The CDR3 here is CASSLGAGVMNTEAFF. The CDR3 nucleotides are TGTGCCAGCAGCTTGGGTGCAGGCGTTATGAACACTGAAGCTTTCTTT.

The chain couples TRBV19 to TRBJ1-4, with TRBD1 matching over 8 bases. The V gene end was trimmed by 2 bases and the J gene end by 8 bases; junction bases not matched to a gene: 10. CDR3 size: 16 residues. CDR1 and CDR2 (germline): LNHDA, SQIVND (reference sequence). Here the CDR3 DNA reads TGTGCCAGTAGTATACCAGGGGGCGCCTTCGGCGAAAAACTGTTTTTT. Residues: CASSIPGGAFGEKLFF.

J is TRBJ2-2 and V is TRBV19; 8 nucleotides align to TRBD2. Trimming removed 6 bases from V and 8 bases from J; junction bases left unmatched: 8. This CDR3 is built from 14 residues. CDR1 is LNHDA and CDR2 is SQIVND in the germline V gene (reference sequence). The CDR3 DNA follows: TGTGCCAGTAGCCCCTTTAGCGGGGCTGGGGAGCTGTTTTTT. Its translation is CASSPFSGAGELFF. Filled out from reference TRBV19 and TRBJ2-2, the complete variable domain reads DGGITQSPKYLFRKEGQNVTLSCEQNLNHDAMYWYRQDPGQGLRLIYYSQIVNDFQKGDIAEGYSVSREKKESFPLTVTSAQKNPTAFYLCASSPFSGAGELFFGEGSRLTVL.

This clone was recorded once. The chain joins TRBV9 to TRBJ1-1; D remains ambiguous. The ends were cut back, 0 bases at V and 3 bases at J, with 6 bases in the middle. The germline V gene has CDR1 SGDLS and CDR2 YYNGEE. CDR3 size: 13 residues. The CDR3: CASSVVPDTEAFF. The CDR3 DNA follows: TGTGCCAGCAGCGTAGTACCGGACACTGAAGCTTTCTTT.

Comments on this clone: Germline is not matched at one junction end, which may reflect a read error. The rearrangement links TRBV7-7 to TRBJ2-3; D gene unclear. The CDR3 runs 15 residues. Germline V gives CDR1 SSHAT, CDR2 FNYEAQ (reference sequence). CDR3 DNA sequence: TGTGCTAGCAGCTTAGGAGTAGCTCCCACAGATACGCAGTATTTT. Translated, it gives CASSLGVAPTDTQYF.

The chain couples TRBV12-3 or TRBV12-4 to TRBJ1-1; no reliable D call. This CDR3 region has 13 residues. V was trimmed by 3 bases and J by 3 bases, leaving 8 bases between them. CDR3 nucleotide sequence: TGTGCCAGCAGTTTCGAGGTGGACACTGAAGCTTTCTTT. This translates into CASSFEVDTEAFF.

V gene TRBV3-1 (or the pseudogene TRBV3-2) combines with J gene TRBJ1-2; D is uncertain. This CDR3 region has 14 residues. V was trimmed by 4 bases and J by 2 bases, leaving 11 bases between them. Germline values: CDR1 LGHDT, CDR2 YNNKEL (reference sequence). CDR3 coding DNA: TGTGCCAGCAGCCGAGGCAGAACCAACTATGGCTACACCTTC. This sequence encodes CASSRGRTNYGYTF.

This chain links TRBV20-1 with TRBJ1-2; D gene unclear. CDR3 length equals 11 residues. V was shortened by 3 bases and J by 7 bases, with 9 bases between the two germline ends. Germline CDR1 DFQATT, CDR2 SNEGSKA (reference sequence). CDR3 in amino acids: CSARTPGGYTF. CDR3 bases: TGCAGTGCTAGGACCCCGGGTGGCTACACCTTC.

The rearrangement uses TRBV6-6 and TRBJ2-3; D not resolved. CDR1 and CDR2 from the germline V gene are MNHNY and SVGAGI (reference sequence). V was shortened by 3 bases and J by 6 bases, with 7 bases between the two germline ends. The CDR3 runs to 12 residues. The CDR3: CASSYEVDTQYF. The CDR3 DNA is TGTGCCAGCAGTTATGAGGTTGATACGCAGTATTTT.

The chain has TRBV7-8 and TRBJ1-2, with TRBD1 matching 8 bases. Per the germline V gene, CDR1 is SGHVS and CDR2 is FQNEAQ. CDR3 length: 13 residues. The ends lost 4 bases at V and 8 bases at J; junction bases unmatched: 6. The CDR3 DNA reads as TGTGCCAGCAGCTGGACAGGGAAAGGAGGCTACACCTTC. Translated, it gives CASSWTGKGGYTF.

This clone was recorded a few times. The V and J genes are TRBV30 and TRBJ1-6; a possible D gene is TRBD1 (5 bases). The CDR3 sequence is 14 residues long. Germline-derived CDR1 and CDR2 are GTSNPN and SVGIG (reference sequence). V shed 2 bases and J shed 9 bases, with 14 bases lying between them. The CDR3 is CAWSYSREGSPLHF. The CDR3 DNA follows: TGTGCCTGGAGTTATTCCAGGGAGGGTTCACCCCTCCACTTT.

This chain links TRBV6-1 with TRBJ1-4; D gene ambiguous. This CDR3 has 14 amino acids. The V end was cut by 0 bases, the J end by 5 bases, with 7 bases between. Germline V CDR1 and CDR2: MNHNS, SASEGT. The CDR3 spells CASSEAHSNEKLFF. The DNA for the CDR3 is TGTGCCAGCAGTGAAGCGCACAGCAATGAAAAACTGTTTTTT.

The CDR3 region has the DNA TGCGCCAGCAGTATGGGGGACACACCAAAAGAAGCTTTCTTT. Translation gives CASSMGDTPKEAFF. This chain joins TRBV5-1 and TRBJ1-1; perhaps TRBD1 as D (6 bases). In germline, CDR1 is SGHRS, CDR2 YFSETQ. This CDR3 comprises 14 residues. The V end was cut by 5 bases, the J end by 8 bases, with 19 bases between.

This clone appeared once. This chain joins TRBV6-5 and TRBJ1-1; TRBD1 aligns across 10 bases. The germline V gene encodes CDR1 MNHEY and CDR2 SVGAGI. The V gene end was trimmed by 4 bases and the J gene end by 5 bases; junction bases not matched to a gene: 4. The CDR3 covers 14 residues. The CDR3 region is CASSLGQGLTEAFF. The CDR3 DNA follows: TGTGCCAGCAGTTTGGGACAGGGGTTAACTGAAGCTTTCTTT.

V and J are TRBV6-2 or TRBV6-3 and TRBJ1-4; D uncertain. Trimming shortened V by 2 bases and J by 7 bases, and 5 bases separated the two germline ends. The CDR3 is made up of 12 amino acids. Germline V CDR1 and CDR2: MNHEY, SVGEGT. This chain's CDR3 is CASSYTREKLFF. As DNA, the CDR3 is TGTGCCAGCAGTTACACGCGTGAAAAACTGTTTTTT.

This chain links TRBV4-1 with TRBJ1-2; the D is unclear. The CDR3 consists of 14 residues. Germline V CDR1 and CDR2: MGHRA, YSYEKL. V lost 0 bases to trimming and J lost 4 bases, with 9 bases between them. This CDR3 is CASSQERVSYGYTF. Written as DNA, the CDR3 is TGCGCCAGCAGCCAAGAGAGGGTATCCTATGGCTACACCTTC.

The chain combines TRBV11-2 with TRBJ1-4, with TRBD1 as a possible D gene (5 bases). From germline, CDR1 is SGHAT and CDR2 FQNNGV. V was clipped by 2 bases and J by 8 bases, with 12 bases between them. CDR3 length: 14 residues. CDR3 in DNA: TGTGCCAGCAGCTTACAGGGAGGTAACGAAAAACTGTTTTTT. This sequence encodes CASSLQGGNEKLFF. Together with reference TRBV11-2 and TRBJ1-4, the CDR3 gives the full variable domain: EAGVAQSPRYKIIEKRQSVAFWCNPISGHATLYWYQQILGQGPKLLIQFQNNGVVDDSQLPKDRFSAERLKGVDSTLKIQPAKLEDSAVYLCASSLQGGNEKLFFGSGTQLSVL.

The rearrangement links TRBV27 to TRBJ1-2; 8 nucleotides match TRBD1. The CDR3 extends over 13 amino acids. From germline, CDR1 is MNHEY and CDR2 SMNVEV (reference sequence). The junction had 5 bases not matched to a gene; V was cut back by 4 bases and J by 7 bases. CDR3 DNA: TGTGCCAGCAGTTCCCAGGGGGCTGGTGGCTACACCTTC. This translates into CASSSQGAGGYTF.

On this clone: Other DNA sequences within the sample encode an identical CDR3. V and J are TRBV30 and TRBJ1-6; 9 nucleotides match TRBD1. The CDR3 contains 17 residues. V lost 1 base, J lost 10 bases, and 14 bases stayed unmatched. From germline, CDR1 is GTSNPN and CDR2 SVGIG (reference sequence). The CDR3 DNA is TGTGCCTGGAGTGCGCCACCCCCCGGGACAGGGAACTCACCCCTCCACTTT. Its protein is CAWSAPPPGTGNSPLHF.

The rearrangement links TRBV5-1 to TRBJ2-2, with 8 bases lining up with TRBD1. The CDR3 runs 16 residues. The V gene end was trimmed by 1 base and the J gene end by 5 bases; junction bases not matched to a gene: 7. Germline V gene sequence: CDR1 SGHRS, CDR2 YFSETQ. DNA for the CDR3: TGCGCCAGCAGCTTGAAGTCAGGGGGCGTAACCGGGGAGCTGTTTTTT. Residues: CASSLKSGGVTGELFF.

The chain employs TRBV7-9 and TRBJ1-4, with D perhaps matching TRBD1 (5 bases). The germline CDR1 and CDR2 sequences are SEHNR and FQNEAQ (reference sequence). V gave up 4 bases and J gave up 0 bases, with 12 bases separating them. CDR3 length equals 16 residues. This CDR3 is CASSSLDRTTNEKLFF. CDR3 nucleotides: TGTGCCAGCAGCTCGCTTGACAGAACAACTAATGAAAAACTGTTTTTT.

This chain joins TRBV7-2 and TRBJ1-6; no clear D. Germline V gene lookup returns CDR1 SGHTA and CDR2 FQGNSA. The V gene lost 1 base and the J gene lost 2 bases, with 6 bases spanning the gap. This CDR3 has 15 residues. In DNA form, the CDR3 reads TGTGCCAGCAGCTTAGAACAGACCTATAATTCACCCCTCCACTTT. Encoded protein: CASSLEQTYNSPLHF.

J is TRBJ2-5 and V is TRBV6-5, with TRBD1 identical over 10 bases. The V and J ends lost 1 base and 4 bases, in that order; junction bases with no gene match: 3. From germline, CDR1 is MNHEY and CDR2 SVGAGI. CDR3 length: 15 amino acids. CDR3 nucleotide sequence: TGTGCCAGCAGTTACTTCGACAGGGGGCGAGAGACCCAGTACTTC. This codes for CASSYFDRGRETQYF.

The chain couples TRBV7-2 to TRBJ1-6, with TRBD1 identical over 7 bases. Per the germline V gene, CDR1 is SGHTA and CDR2 is FQGNSA. The CDR3 is 14 amino acids. V trimming: 5 bases; J trimming: 8 bases; junction bases outside the gene matches: 6. CDR3 nucleotide sequence: TGTGCCAGCAGCCTACAGGGGCCGGATTCACCCCTCCACTTT. It specifies CASSLQGPDSPLHF.

This chain links TRBV30 with TRBJ1-6, with 8 bases identical to TRBD1. This CDR3 has 15 residues. Losses at the gene ends were 2 bases for V and 6 bases for J; bases not matched to a gene: 6. Per the germline V gene, CDR1 is GTSNPN and CDR2 is SVGIG (reference sequence). This chain's CDR3 is CAWSRTGMGNSPLHF. The DNA for the CDR3 is TGTGCCTGGAGTAGGACAGGGATGGGTAATTCACCCCTCCACTTT.